The 32 T cell receptor beta chains below come from one sample, sequenced in a study of Ad26.COV2.S vaccination and SARS-CoV-2 variants. Data came from immunoSEQ multiplex PCR; TCRdb stores just in-frame clones and leaves some out. Found here are over 400,000 clones, about 91% of them singletons; the top ten hold approximately 2.5%. The treatment denotes: some 20 received Ad26.COV2.S at low or high dose, single or two shots; several received placebo; per-sample allocation not given. On day 63 after the first injection, vaccine and placebo recipients gave samples. Sequences were derived from peripheral blood, sampled in a trial of Ad26.COV2.S vaccine versus placebo. These receptors came from a person aged 18-65 years who received the Ad26.COV2.S COVID-19 vaccine or a placebo.

The chain couples TRBV7-7 to TRBJ2-1; 7 nucleotides agree with TRBD2. V lost 5 bases, J lost 5 bases, and 9 bases stayed unmatched. Germline CDR1 SSHAT, CDR2 FNYEAQ (reference sequence). The CDR3 is made up of 15 amino acids. DNA of the CDR3: TGTGCCAGCAGCCCGGGGAGGGGACTCAACAATGAGCAGTTCTTC. Encoded protein: CASSPGRGLNNEQFF. Drawing the rest from reference TRBV7-7 and TRBJ2-1, the complete variable domain is GAGVSQSPRYKVTKRGQDVTLRCDPISSHATLYWYQQALGQGPEFLTYFNYEAQPDKSGLPSDRFSAERPEGSISTLTIQRTEQRDSAMYRCASSPGRGLNNEQFFGPGTRLTVL.

This clone occurred a few times. The V gene is TRBV5-4, the J gene TRBJ2-3; TRBD2 agrees at 10 bases. The CDR3 has 15 residues. Germline CDR1 reads SGHNT; CDR2 reads YYREEE (reference sequence). V lost 4 bases to trimming and J lost 7 bases; unmatched junction nucleotides: 9. The CDR3 loop reads CASSTQRGGSNTQYF. CDR3 nucleotide sequence: TGTGCCAGCAGCACCCAGCGGGGGGGCTCAAATACGCAGTATTTT.

The V gene is TRBV28, the J gene TRBJ2-7; D is unresolved. Germline V lookup: CDR1 MDHEN, CDR2 SYDVKM. The CDR3 covers 14 residues. Trimming took 8 bases from V and 2 from J, leaving 16 bases between them. CDR3 nucleotides: TGTGCCAGCGCCTTAGGGCAGCGAGCCTACGAGCAGTACTTC. This gives the protein CASALGQRAYEQYF.

The CDR3 region is CASSLQGPGSPLHF. The CDR3 DNA follows: TGTGCCAGCAGCCTACAGGGCCCGGGGTCACCCCTCCACTTT. This chain uses TRBV7-9 with TRBJ1-6, with D possibly being TRBD1 (6 bases). Per germline, CDR1 SEHNR and CDR2 FQNEAQ (reference sequence). Trimming removed 5 bases at V and 10 bases at J, with 15 bases between. This CDR3 spans 14 amino acids.

The chain employs TRBV10-3 and TRBJ2-1, with 8 bases that match TRBD2. In germline, CDR1 is ENHRY, CDR2 SYGVKD. V shed 4 bases and J 4 bases; nucleotides not matched to a gene: 9. CDR3 length: 16 amino acids. The CDR3 region is CAISGSGRAFYNEQFF. CDR3 DNA sequence: TGTGCCATCAGTGGATCCGGGAGGGCCTTTTACAATGAGCAGTTCTTC.

Regarding this clone: This specimen includes other DNA sequences encoding the same CDR3. The rearrangement joins TRBV6-5 to TRBJ1-6; D is possibly TRBD1 (6 bases). Germline V gives CDR1 MNHEY, CDR2 SVGAGI. The CDR3 runs 15 residues. The V end was cut by 6 bases, the J end by 0 bases, with 9 bases between. For the CDR3, the DNA is TGTGCCAGCAGCCCCAGGGGCTCCTATAATTCACCCCTCCACTTT. This encodes CASSPRGSYNSPLHF.

The chain uses TRBV5-1 and TRBJ2-2, with a tentative D call TRBD2 (6 bases). Germline CDR1 is SGHRS and CDR2 is YFSETQ. The CDR3 sequence is 20 residues long. Between the trimmed V and J ends, which lost 1 base and 7 bases, there was a span of 29 bases. The DNA of the CDR3 is TGCGCCAGCAGCTTGTTTTCGCCTACCACTACGACGGTTAGCGGCGGGGAGCTGTTTTTT. Amino acid sequence: CASSLFSPTTTTVSGGELFF. Supplemented by reference TRBV5-1 and TRBJ2-2, the full variable domain reads KAGVTQTPRYLIKTRGQQVTLSCSPISGHRSVSWYQQTPGQGLQFLFEYFSETQRNKGNFPGRFSGRQFSNSRSEMNVSTLELGDSALYLCASSLFSPTTTTVSGGELFFGEGSRLTVL.

This chain uses TRBV28 with TRBJ1-2, with D uncertain. The CDR3 sequence is 13 residues long. CDR1 and CDR2 (germline): MDHEN, SYDVKM. Trimming removed 3 bases at V and 6 bases at J, with 11 bases between. The CDR3 region has the DNA TGTGCCAGCAGTTTCCCTGGCACGGATGGCTACACCTTC. It specifies CASSFPGTDGYTF.

The CDR3 DNA follows: TGCGCCAGCAGTCAATCTAGCGGGGGTTTGCACGAGCAGTACTTC. Translated: CASSQSSGGLHEQYF. The V call is TRBV23-1, the J call TRBJ2-7; 9 bases are a match to TRBD2. TRBV23-1 is labeled an ORF, and its function is uncertain. This CDR3 has 15 residues. V dropped 0 bases and J dropped 5; count of bases not matched to a gene: 5.

For the CDR3, the DNA is TGTGCCAGCAGCTTAGCGGGAGGATTTGAGCAGTTCTTC. This codes for CASSLAGGFEQFF. The chain has TRBV7-3 and TRBJ2-1, with TRBD2 matching over 8 bases. Germline CDR1 is SGHTA and CDR2 is FQGTGA. The V segment lost 2 bases and the J segment 9 bases; nucleotides outside the gene matches: 3. The CDR3 length is 13 residues.

The sample holds one count of this clone. This rearrangement joins TRBV12-3 or TRBV12-4 to TRBJ2-1; D is unresolved. V was pared by 8 bases and J by 8 bases, with 13 bases between. The CDR3 runs 12 residues. The CDR3 loop is CASQTRPDEQFF. The CDR3 nucleotides read TGTGCCAGCCAAACTCGGCCGGATGAGCAGTTCTTC.

Points on this clone: Other nucleotide sequences from this sample produce the same CDR3. The chain uses TRBV6-5 and TRBJ1-2; weak D call: TRBD1 (6 bases). V was clipped by 0 bases and J by 4 bases, with 12 bases between them. Germline V CDR1 and CDR2: MNHEY, SVGAGI. The CDR3 is 15 residues long. CDR3 protein: CASSYSSGGVYGYTF. CDR3 DNA: TGTGCCAGCAGTTACTCGTCTGGGGGCGTCTATGGCTACACCTTC.

The V call is TRBV19, the J call TRBJ2-7; TRBD1 is a possible D gene (5 bases). The V gene lost 3 bases and the J gene lost 1 base, with 13 bases spanning the gap. Germline V lookup: CDR1 LNHDA, CDR2 SQIVND (reference sequence). The CDR3 extends over 15 amino acids. The CDR3 loop is CASSIGWTPSYEQYF. CDR3 DNA sequence: TGTGCCAGTAGTATTGGCTGGACACCGTCCTACGAGCAGTACTTC. Complete variable domain (other parts from reference TRBV19 and TRBJ2-7): DGGITQSPKYLFRKEGQNVTLSCEQNLNHDAMYWYRQDPGQGLRLIYYSQIVNDFQKGDIAEGYSVSREKKESFPLTVTSAQKNPTAFYLCASSIGWTPSYEQYFGPGTRLTVT.

In nucleotides, the CDR3 is TGTGCCAGCAGCCCCCGTCTAGCGGAGGAACCCCAGCATTTT. Its translation: CASSPRLAEEPQHF. The chain joins TRBV7-8 to TRBJ1-5; the D is unclear. Germline V CDR1 and CDR2: SGHVS, FQNEAQ. The CDR3 is 14 residues long. With 5 bases removed from V and 10 bases from J, the gap between germline ends came to 18 bases.

CDR3 nucleotides: TGTGCCAGCCGAAGTCAGACCTATAATTCACCCCTCCACTTT. Translation gives CASRSQTYNSPLHF. The chain carries TRBV18 and TRBJ1-6, with D hard to call. The CDR3 spans 14 residues. Germline values: CDR1 KGHSH, CDR2 LQKENI. The V end lost 8 bases, the J end lost 2 bases, and 10 bases lay between the germline ends.

The V and J genes are TRBV5-1 and TRBJ2-3, with D uncertain. V shed 0 bases and J shed 6 bases, with 8 bases lying between them. This CDR3 is 13 amino acids long. Germline-derived CDR1 and CDR2 are SGHRS and YFSETQ. The CDR3 coding sequence is TGCGCCAGCAGCTTGGTGAGCATCGATACGCAGTATTTT. Its translation is CASSLVSIDTQYF.

The chain uses TRBV5-1 and TRBJ1-1; 8 bases match TRBD1. Germline V lookup: CDR1 SGHRS, CDR2 YFSETQ. The CDR3 covers 15 residues. The V gene end was trimmed by 4 bases and the J gene end by 1 base; junction bases not matched to a gene: 6. The CDR3 sequence: CASSPWDRPNTEAFF. CDR3 nucleotide sequence: TGCGCCAGCAGCCCGTGGGACAGGCCGAACACTGAAGCTTTCTTT.

CDR3: CASSPGTNGETQYF. In nucleotides, the CDR3 is TGCGCCAGCAGCCCCGGGACAAACGGCGAGACCCAGTACTTC. The J gene is TRBJ2-5, the V gene TRBV5-1; possibly TRBD1 for D (6 bases). The CDR3 loop spans 14 amino acids. V lost 4 bases, J lost 5 bases, and 15 bases lay in between. Germline-derived CDR1 and CDR2 are SGHRS and YFSETQ.

The chain couples TRBV3-1 (or the pseudogene TRBV3-2) to TRBJ2-3; 7 bases are shared with TRBD2. J gave up 2 bases and V 4 bases, and 6 bases lay outside the gene matches. CDR1 is LGHDT and CDR2 is YNNKEL in the germline V gene (reference sequence). The CDR3 has 15 residues. CDR3 DNA: TGTGCCAGCAGCCCGTCTAGCGGAACCACAGATACGCAGTATTTT. Residues: CASSPSSGTTDTQYF.

The chain recombines TRBV20-1 with TRBJ1-6, with D tentatively TRBD1 (5 bases). CDR1 is DFQATT, CDR2 SNEGSKA, per germline (reference sequence). The CDR3 has 11 residues. Trimming removed 1 base at V and 10 bases at J, with 5 bases between. CDR3 nucleotide sequence: TGCAGTGCTAGAGGGGGGTCACCCCTCCACTTT. It codes for CSARGGSPLHF.

The V call is TRBV5-1, the J call TRBJ2-6; a weak D match, TRBD1 (5 bases). From germline, CDR1 is SGHRS and CDR2 YFSETQ. Trimming removed 2 bases from V and 4 bases from J, with 7 bases in between. The CDR3 has 14 amino acids. The CDR3 DNA is TGCGCCAGCAGCTTCAGGGCCGGGGCCAACGTCCTGACTTTC. Encoded protein: CASSFRAGANVLTF.

This clone was seen just once. The chain has TRBV3-1 (or the pseudogene TRBV3-2) and TRBJ1-2, with D possibly TRBD1 on 6 matching bases. This CDR3 contains 14 residues. Trimming shortened V by 5 bases and J by 4 bases, and 14 bases separated the two germline ends. Germline V gene lookup returns CDR1 LGHDT and CDR2 YNNKEL (reference sequence). The CDR3 bases are TGTGCCAGCAGCTTACGGGACATATCCTATGGCTACACCTTC. Its protein product is CASSLRDISYGYTF.

V usage is TRBV5-1 and J usage is TRBJ1-4; D gene unclear. The V gene's germline CDR1 is SGHRS and CDR2 YFSETQ. The V end was cut by 4 bases, the J end by 1 base, with 5 bases between. The CDR3 is 13 amino acids. CDR3 sequence (DNA): TGCGCCAGCAGCGTCGGAACTAATGAAAAACTGTTTTTT. It is translated as CASSVGTNEKLFF.

The chain carries TRBV5-1 and TRBJ2-3; the D is unclear. Germline V lookup: CDR1 SGHRS, CDR2 YFSETQ. V was cut by 4 bases and J by 6 bases, with 12 bases left in between. CDR3 length equals 13 residues. The CDR3, as DNA: TGCGCCAGCAGCACCCGCTTGGCGGATACGCAGTATTTT. Its translation: CASSTRLADTQYF.

V usage is TRBV12-5 and J usage is TRBJ1-5, with 7 bases identical to TRBD1. After removal of 5 bases from V and 0 bases from J, the junction contained 10 bases not matched to a gene. This CDR3 spans 17 amino acids. The V gene's germline CDR1 is LGHNT and CDR2 FRNRAP. CDR3 bases: TGTGCTAGTGGTGGGGCATCGACAGGGCCTAGCAATCAGCCCCAGCATTTT. This codes for CASGGASTGPSNQPQHF. Full variable domain (remainder filled in from reference TRBV12-5 and TRBJ1-5): DARVTQTPRHKVTEMGQEVTMRCQPILGHNTVFWYRQTMMQGLELLAYFRNRAPLDDSGMPKDRFSAEMPDATLATLKIQPSEPRDSAVYFCASGGASTGPSNQPQHFGDGTRLSIL.

This chain joins TRBV24-1 and TRBJ2-7; 10 bases align to TRBD1. Trimming at V came to 4 bases and at J to 3 bases, leaving 8 bases not matched to a gene. This CDR3 comprises 16 residues. CDR1 and CDR2 from the germline V gene are KGHDR and SFDVKD. CDR3 DNA: TGTGCCACCAGTGAAACCCTCGGGACAGGGGTCTACGAGCAGTACTTC. It translates to CATSETLGTGVYEQYF.

This clone was counted between two and nine times. The chain joins TRBV10-3 to TRBJ1-6, with D possibly TRBD1 on 6 matching bases. CDR3 length equals 15 residues. Trimming stripped 6 bases from V and 5 bases from J, with 14 bases between. CDR1 ENHRY and CDR2 SYGVKD come from the germline V gene. The CDR3 region has the DNA TGTGCCATCAGGCCTGGGGGCTCTAATAATTCACCCCTCCACTTT. This encodes CAIRPGGSNNSPLHF.

The sample holds one count of this clone. The J gene is TRBJ2-7, the V gene TRBV18; possibly TRBD1 for D (6 bases). In germline, CDR1 is KGHSH, CDR2 LQKENI. Trimming left V 5 bases short and J 2 bases short, with 19 bases between. This CDR3 region has 16 residues. CDR3 amino acids: CASSFLGGDTTYEQYF. In DNA form, the CDR3 reads TGTGCCAGCTCATTTCTGGGTGGGGACACCACCTACGAGCAGTACTTC.

The rearrangement uses TRBV6-5 and TRBJ1-4, with 10 bases that match TRBD1. After removal of 6 bases from V and 7 bases from J, the junction contained 5 bases not matched to a gene. Per the germline V gene, CDR1 is MNHEY and CDR2 is SVGAGI. The CDR3 sequence is 14 residues long. CDR3 DNA: TGTGCCAGCAGCCGGGACAGGGGAAGTGAAAAACTGTTTTTT. Its translation is CASSRDRGSEKLFF.

The chain is built from TRBV7-2 and TRBJ1-1, with D perhaps matching TRBD1 (5 bases). CDR3 size: 15 residues. The germline V and J ends were trimmed by 7 bases and 5 bases, with 20 bases remaining between them. Germline-derived CDR1 and CDR2 are SGHTA and FQGNSA. As DNA, the CDR3 is TGTGCCAGCACCCTCGGGGGGAGGCTTTGGACTGAAGCTTTCTTT. Protein: CASTLGGRLWTEAFF.

The chain carries TRBV27 and TRBJ1-4, with D hard to call. V was cut by 3 bases and J by 8 bases, with 10 bases left in between. The CDR3 has 13 residues. Germline-derived CDR1 and CDR2 are MNHEY and SMNVEV (reference sequence). DNA of the CDR3: TGTGCCAGCAGTTTCGGTAATTCGGAAAAACTGTTTTTT. The encoded protein is CASSFGNSEKLFF.

The chain combines TRBV10-3 with TRBJ1-6; 7 bases match TRBD1. Germline CDR1 reads ENHRY; CDR2 reads SYGVKD. CDR3 size: 15 residues. V gave up 4 bases and J gave up 5 bases; unmatched junction bases: 5. CDR3: CAISGTGADNSPLHF. The CDR3 DNA reads TGTGCCATCAGTGGGACAGGAGCCGATAATTCACCCCTCCACTTT.